These T cell receptor beta chains were read from a single sample in a study of PD-1 blockade in classical Hodgkin lymphoma. Sequenced by immunoSEQ multiplex PCR; TCRdb stores in-frame clones only, minus some. The repertoire holds approximately 90,000 clones, 80% to 95% seen once, with around 2.4% in the top ten. Sequenced material: peripheral blood mononuclear cells (PBMCs), taken before the second cycle of nivolumab. These TCRs come from a human donor with classical Hodgkin lymphoma. CDR3s include the opening cysteine and the closing phenylalanine or tryptophan. D genes are given only for firm matches.

J gene | V gene | D gene | CDR3 protein
TRBJ2-5 | TRBV27 | TRBD2 | CASRPLSSGQETQYF
TRBJ1-2 | TRBV6-5 | NA | CASSYSGAGSYGYTF
TRBJ2-3 | TRBV29-1 | NA | CSVEVSDTDTQYF
TRBJ1-2 | TRBV9 | TRBD1 | CASSPVGTGAGRLYGYTF
TRBJ1-4 | TRBV27 | TRBD1 | CASSPQGARNEKLFF
TRBJ2-1 | TRBV7-9 | TRBD2 | CASSFLAGEASEQFF
TRBJ2-5 | TRBV5-6 | NA | CASSSVYGETQYF
TRBJ1-1 | TRBV5-5 | NA | CASSLVHRVTEAFF
TRBJ2-7 | TRBV29-1 | NA | CSVTVGYEQYF
TRBJ2-1 | TRBV9 | NA | CASSVHEGGAEQFF
TRBJ2-7 | TRBV9 | TRBD2 | CASSVGASGFYEQYF
TRBJ2-3 | TRBV27 | TRBD1 | CASSRSLGQATDTQYF
TRBJ2-7 | TRBV19 | TRBD2 | CASSSRLGLAGYEQYF
TRBJ1-2 | TRBV5-1 | NA | CASSSRLQDGYTF
TRBJ2-7 | TRBV5-1 | TRBD2 | CASSPGTGTSGLLEQYF
TRBJ2-2 | TRBV30 | NA | CAVDRGNTGELFF
TRBJ2-7 | TRBV5-1 | NA | CASSLGQVQYEQYF
TRBJ1-2 | TRBV19 | NA | CASGEGQEIYGYTF
TRBJ2-6 | TRBV6-5 | NA | CASSYGGAGANVLTF
TRBJ2-5 | TRBV5-1 | NA | CASSRGQPAGPQETQYF
TRBJ2-7 | TRBV5-1 | TRBD1 | CASSFQPGQGAYEQYF
TRBJ2-7 | TRBV7-9 | TRBD1 | CASSLVGQGGAYEQYF
TRBJ2-5 | TRBV7-9 | NA | CASSLVGAETQYF
TRBJ1-1 | TRBV4-2 | NA | CASSWVGEGAEAFF
TRBJ2-7 | TRBV5-8 | NA | CASKPFPYEQYF
TRBJ2-7 | TRBV11-2 | NA | CASSSTYEQYF
NA | TRBV27 | NA | CASSSRRYEQYF
TRBJ1-5 | TRBV19 | NA | CASSGLGGFSQPQHF
TRBJ2-3 | TRBV29-1 | NA | CSVGESTDTQYF
TRBJ1-4 | TRBV23-1 | NA | CASSRSTGRFNEKLFF
TRBJ2-7 | TRBV27 | TRBD2 | CASSYVGAGGREQYF
TRBJ2-6 | TRBV7-9 | NA | CASTNRAGANVLTF
TRBJ2-7 | TRBV5-4 | TRBD2 | CASSPAGETYEQYF
TRBJ1-1 | TRBV6-6 | TRBD1 | CASSSTRQGGNTEAFF
TRBJ1-1 | TRBV5-1 | TRBD1 | CASSYYPGQGMNTEAFF
TRBJ2-7 | TRBV5-1 | NA | CASSLGGTYSYEQYF
TRBJ2-3 | TRBV10-2 | NA | CASSEFRDTQYF
TRBJ2-2 | TRBV28 | TRBD2 | CASRASGRLAGELFF
TRBJ1-1 | TRBV6-5 | NA | CASSPRVTKTFF
TRBJ2-5 | TRBV4-2 | TRBD2 | CASSQESSGSQETQYF
TRBJ2-7 | TRBV27 | TRBD1 | CASKGQGSYEQYF
TRBJ2-1 | TRBV7-2 | TRBD2 | CASSLESGSSYNEQFF
TRBJ2-3 | TRBV25-1 | TRBD2 | CASSELSGNLPDTQYF
TRBJ1-2 | TRBV9 | TRBD1 | CASSADVDRNYGYTF
TRBJ2-5 | TRBV6-6 | TRBD2 | CASSLAGVETQYF
TRBJ1-1 | TRBV4-2 | NA | CASSQVVDPNTEAFF
TRBJ2-5 | TRBV10-3 | NA | CAIADSPYQETQYF
TRBJ2-5 | TRBV2 | NA | CASKRMKETQYF
TRBJ1-5 | TRBV2 | NA | CASSAAWGQPQHF
TRBJ1-1 | TRBV5-1 | NA | CASTRPGVEAFF
TRBJ2-3 | TRBV27 | TRBD2 | CASSTRLAGRTDTQYF
TRBJ2-1 | TRBV13 | TRBD2 | CASSLGTSGLNEQFF
TRBJ1-1 | TRBV19 | NA | CARRETEIYTEAFF
TRBJ2-5 | TRBV28 | NA | CASKPGDEETQYF
TRBJ1-2 | TRBV5-1 | NA | CASSSPTTSTSVSANYGYTF
TRBJ1-4 | TRBV27 | TRBD1 | CASSSLLGQGGEKLFF
TRBJ2-7 | TRBV27 | TRBD1 | CASSPGQTSYEQYF
TRBJ1-2 | TRBV15 | NA | CATSSSIFGYTF
TRBJ2-1 | TRBV4-1 | TRBD2 | CASSQPLLAGGLNEQFF
TRBJ1-3 | TRBV6-5 | NA | CASSADILSGNTIYF